The 15 T cell receptor beta chains presented below share a single source sample, sequenced in a study of blood T cell repertoires in COVID-19. Data came from immunoSEQ multiplex PCR; TCRdb stores just in-frame clones and leaves some out. Altogether roughly 200,000 clones are present, roughly four fifths being singletons, with the ten largest covering over 9.5%. Sequenced material: PBMCs or T cells enriched from blood (not recorded which). Every receptor here comes from a man aged 35 to 55 who had recovered from COVID-19.

The chain is built from TRBV15 and TRBJ2-7; D is unclear. Germline V gene sequence: CDR1 LNHNV, CDR2 YYDKDF (reference sequence). CDR3 length: 13 amino acids. Trimming took off 5 bases at V and 1 base at J, with 9 bases between the two ends. This CDR3 reads CATSSPLSYEQYV. DNA of the CDR3: TGTGCCACCAGCTCCCCTCTTTCCTACGAGCAGTACGTC.

This clone was seen only a few times. This sample also contains other DNA sequences that code for the same CDR3. The J gene is TRBJ1-2, the V gene TRBV29-1, with 8 bases identical to TRBD1. The germline V gene has CDR1 SQVTM and CDR2 ANQGSEA. The CDR3 runs 14 residues. J was trimmed by 1 base and V by 1 base; bases with no gene match: 2. CDR3 in DNA: TGCAGCGTTGAAGGCAGGGGGCGTAACTATGGCTACACCTTC. Protein sequence: CSVEGRGRNYGYTF.

V gene TRBV5-4 combines with J gene TRBJ1-1, with no clear D. The CDR3 is made up of 16 amino acids. Between the trimmed V and J ends, which lost 0 bases and 0 bases, there was a span of 12 bases. Germline CDR1 and CDR2: SGHNT and YYREEE (reference sequence). The DNA of the CDR3 is TGTGCCAGCAGCTTGGGAGGTTCCCTTATGAACACTGAAGCTTTCTTT. Its protein is CASSLGGSLMNTEAFF.

The V call is TRBV6-2 or TRBV6-3, the J call TRBJ2-5, with D perhaps TRBD1 (7 bases). In germline, CDR1 is MNHEY, CDR2 SVGEGT. The CDR3 runs 14 residues. The V end lost 6 bases, the J end lost 1 base, and 12 bases lay between the germline ends. CDR3 DNA: TGTGCCAGCAGCTCCAGGGGGGCCCAAGAGACCCAGTACTTC. Translated: CASSSRGAQETQYF.

The chain links TRBV27 to TRBJ2-1, with a possible D match to TRBD2 (6 bases). Germline-derived CDR1 and CDR2 are MNHEY and SMNVEV (reference sequence). The V and J ends lost 6 bases and 2 bases respectively, with 17 bases between them. The CDR3 consists of 16 residues. This CDR3 is CASSREHLGPYNEQFF. The CDR3 nucleotides are TGTGCCAGCAGCCGGGAGCATTTGGGGCCCTACAATGAGCAGTTCTTC.

In its sample, this clone was seen once. The chain employs TRBV5-1 and TRBJ1-6, with 9 bases lining up with TRBD1. Germline CDR1 reads SGHRS; CDR2 reads YFSETQ. The CDR3 runs to 15 residues. V shed 0 bases, J shed 8 bases, and the junction held 3 bases outside the gene matches. CDR3 region: CASSLVGQGDSPLHF. In DNA form, the CDR3 reads TGCGCCAGCAGCTTGGTGGGACAGGGTGATTCACCCCTCCACTTT.

The chain employs TRBV11-2 and TRBJ1-2; D unresolved. The CDR3 runs to 11 residues. Per the germline V gene, CDR1 is SGHAT and CDR2 is FQNNGV. V dropped 4 bases and J dropped 8 bases, with 8 bases sitting between them. CDR3 sequence: CASSSGGGYTF. CDR3 coding DNA: TGTGCCAGCAGCTCGGGAGGAGGCTACACCTTC.

The chain couples TRBV5-3 to TRBJ2-7, with 9 bases fitting TRBD2. TRBV5-3 qualifies as an ORF whose function is uncertain. This CDR3 spans 15 amino acids. The J segment lost 4 bases and the V segment lost 0 bases, leaving 5 bases of the junction unmatched. The CDR3 is CARSLGLAEHYEQYV. In nucleotides, the CDR3 is TGTGCCAGAAGCTTGGGACTAGCGGAGCATTACGAGCAGTACGTC.

Remarks on this clone: Different DNA sequences within this sample yield the same CDR3. This chain uses TRBV10-3 with TRBJ1-2; 8 bases map to TRBD1. The V and J ends lost 2 bases and 4 bases, in that order; junction bases with no gene match: 3. This CDR3 spans 14 amino acids. From germline, CDR1 is ENHRY and CDR2 SYGVKD. The CDR3: CAISEGQGSYGYTF. CDR3 nucleotides: TGTGCCATCAGTGAGGGACAGGGAAGCTATGGCTACACCTTC.

In its sample, this clone was seen once. This chain connects TRBV28 to TRBJ1-1; D is ambiguous. Germline CDR1 is MDHEN and CDR2 is SYDVKM. Trimming removed 2 bases at V and 4 bases at J, with 8 bases between. This CDR3 comprises 13 residues. The CDR3 coding sequence is TGTGCCAGCAGTTTACCCCAGATCACTGAAGCTTTCTTT. This gives the protein CASSLPQITEAFF. The variable domain in full, completed from reference TRBV28 and TRBJ1-1, reads DVKVTQSSRYLVKRTGEKVFLECVQDMDHENMFWYRQDPGLGLRLIYFSYDVKMKEKGDIPEGYSVSREKKERFSLILESASTNQTSMYLCASSLPQITEAFFGQGTRLTVV.

The rearrangement links TRBV5-1 to TRBJ2-1; 11 positions agree with TRBD2. Germline values: CDR1 SGHRS, CDR2 YFSETQ. The CDR3 is 16 residues long. The V and J ends lost 4 bases and 6 bases, in that order; junction bases with no gene match: 9. CDR3 loop: CASSAPGLAALNEQFF. DNA of the CDR3: TGCGCCAGCAGCGCCCCGGGACTAGCGGCTCTCAATGAGCAGTTCTTC.

The genes are TRBV7-8 and TRBJ2-1; 13 positions match TRBD2. The J segment lost 0 bases and the V segment lost 1 base, leaving 6 bases of the junction unmatched. The CDR3 runs to 19 residues. Germline values: CDR1 SGHVS, CDR2 FQNEAQ. CDR3 loop: CASSLGLAGGQISYNEQFF. The CDR3 region has the DNA TGTGCCAGCAGCTTAGGACTAGCGGGAGGCCAAATCTCCTACAATGAGCAGTTCTTC.

This rearrangement joins TRBV19 to TRBJ2-3; weak D call: TRBD2 (5 bases). Germline V gives CDR1 LNHDA, CDR2 SQIVND (reference sequence). The ends were cut back, 3 bases at V and 0 bases at J, with 19 bases in the middle. The length of the CDR3 is 18 residues. The CDR3 DNA is TGTGCCAGTAGTATGGGAGCCTCGGTCGGGATTAGCACAGATACGCAGTATTTT. Its protein is CASSMGASVGISTDTQYF. The full variable domain, rest sourced from reference TRBV19 and TRBJ2-3, is DGGITQSPKYLFRKEGQNVTLSCEQNLNHDAMYWYRQDPGQGLRLIYYSQIVNDFQKGDIAEGYSVSREKKESFPLTVTSAQKNPTAFYLCASSMGASVGISTDTQYFGPGTRLTVL.

J is TRBJ1-5 and V is TRBV29-1; TRBD1 matches at 9 bases. The CDR3 contains 14 residues. The ends lost 7 bases at V and 2 bases at J; junction bases unmatched: 6. Germline loops: CDR1 SQVTM, CDR2 ANQGSEA. This chain's CDR3 is CSATGGNGNQPQHF. DNA of the CDR3: TGCAGCGCGACAGGGGGGAATGGCAATCAGCCCCAGCATTTT. Variable domain in full (rest from reference TRBV29-1 and TRBJ1-5): SAVISQKPSRDICQRGTSLTIQCQVDSQVTMMFWYRQQPGQSLTLIATANQGSEATYESGFVIDKFPISRPNLTFSTLTVSNMSPEDSSIYLCSATGGNGNQPQHFGDGTRLSIL.

This clone has a single count. This chain links TRBV27 with TRBJ1-1; D is unclear. Per the germline V gene, CDR1 is MNHEY and CDR2 is SMNVEV (reference sequence). V was trimmed by 3 bases and J by 1 base, leaving 9 bases between them. This CDR3 is built from 14 residues. CDR3 nucleotides: TGTGCCAGCAGTTTTTCACAGACGAACACTGAAGCTTTCTTT. Translation gives CASSFSQTNTEAFF.